Sequencing of this TCR beta chain was carried out in a study of identical twins. Study outcomes and limitations: Models predicted too little out-of-frame TCR alpha sharing in monozygotic twins.

cDNA carried unique molecular identifiers, and a universal primer site was added by template switching. TCRdb itself ran the 5' RACE reads through MiXCR, one entry per CDR3 protein. Of roughly 720,000 distinct CDR3 sequences listed, about 18% are singletons. Only a few counts were recorded for this clonotype. The antigen is undetermined. Germline loops: CDR1 LGHNA, CDR2 YSLEER. Trimming took off 0 bases at V and 0 bases at J, with 12 bases between the two ends. The CDR3 is 18 residues long. This sample was shared with a second study, whose subject was T cells expressing NK-cell markers. From that study: Sequenced donors, eight in total, included seven who were HCMV-seropositive and one who was seronegative. The authors applied an anti-gamma-delta TCR antibody in several experiments, and it restricted sorting to alpha-beta TCR T cells.

Sequenced sample: PBMCs. This chain connects TRBV4-3 to TRBJ2-6, with D uncertain. This clonotype originated in a young woman in good health. The CDR3 DNA is TGCGCCAGCAGCCAAGATCACGGGTACATCTCTGGGGCCAACGTCCTGACTTTC. It encodes CASSQDHGYISGANVLTF.